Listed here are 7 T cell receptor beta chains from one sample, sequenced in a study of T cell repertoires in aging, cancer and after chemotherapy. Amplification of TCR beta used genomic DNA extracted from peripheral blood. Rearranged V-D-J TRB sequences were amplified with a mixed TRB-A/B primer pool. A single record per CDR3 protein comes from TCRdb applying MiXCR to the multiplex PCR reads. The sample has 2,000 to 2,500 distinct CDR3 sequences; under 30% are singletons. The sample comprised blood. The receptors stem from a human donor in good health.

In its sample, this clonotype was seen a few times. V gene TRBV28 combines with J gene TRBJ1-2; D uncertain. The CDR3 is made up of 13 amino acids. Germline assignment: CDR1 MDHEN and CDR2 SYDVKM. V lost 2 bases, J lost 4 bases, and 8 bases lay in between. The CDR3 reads CASSLAIAYGYTF. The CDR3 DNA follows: TGTGCCAGCAGTTTAGCAATCGCCTATGGCTACACCTTC.

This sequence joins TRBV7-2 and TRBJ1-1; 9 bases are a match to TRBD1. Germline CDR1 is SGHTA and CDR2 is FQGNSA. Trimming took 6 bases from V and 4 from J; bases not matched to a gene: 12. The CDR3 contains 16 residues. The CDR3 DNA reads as TGTGCCAGCAGTGAAGGGACAGGGACTTTGGGCACTGAAGCTTTCTTT. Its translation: CASSEGTGTLGTEAFF.

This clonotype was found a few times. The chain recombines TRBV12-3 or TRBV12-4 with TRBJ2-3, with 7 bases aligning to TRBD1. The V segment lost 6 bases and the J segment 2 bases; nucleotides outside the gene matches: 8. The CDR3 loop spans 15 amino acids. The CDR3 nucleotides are TGTGCCAGCAGCCCAAGACAGGGAGACACAGATACGCAGTATTTT. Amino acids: CASSPRQGDTDTQYF.

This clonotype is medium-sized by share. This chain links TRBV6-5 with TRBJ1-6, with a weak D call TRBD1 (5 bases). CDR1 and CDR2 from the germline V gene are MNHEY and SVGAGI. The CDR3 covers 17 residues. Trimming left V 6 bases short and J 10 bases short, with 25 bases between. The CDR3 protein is CASSHGQGPGGNSPLHF. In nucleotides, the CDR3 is TGTGCCAGCAGCCACGGGCAGGGTCCCGGGGGAAACTCACCCCTCCACTTT.

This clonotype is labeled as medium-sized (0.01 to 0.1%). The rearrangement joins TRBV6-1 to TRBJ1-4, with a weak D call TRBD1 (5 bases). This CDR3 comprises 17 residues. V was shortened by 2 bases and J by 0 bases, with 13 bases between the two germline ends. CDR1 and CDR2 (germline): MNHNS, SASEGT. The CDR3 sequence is CASSEPDSLATNEKLFF. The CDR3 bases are TGTGCCAGCAGTGAACCCGACAGCCTCGCAACTAATGAAAAACTGTTTTTT.

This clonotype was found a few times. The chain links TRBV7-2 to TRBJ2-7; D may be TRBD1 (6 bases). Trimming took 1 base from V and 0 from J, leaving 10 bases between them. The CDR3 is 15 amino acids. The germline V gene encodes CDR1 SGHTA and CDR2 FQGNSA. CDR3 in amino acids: CASSLDQGHSYEQYF. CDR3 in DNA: TGTGCCAGCAGCTTAGATCAGGGGCACTCCTACGAGCAGTACTTC. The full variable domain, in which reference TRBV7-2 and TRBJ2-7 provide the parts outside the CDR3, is GAGVSQSPSNKVTEKGKDVELRCDPISGHTALYWYRQSLGQGLEFLIYFQGNSAPDKSGLPSDRFSAERTGGSVSTLTIQRTQQEDSAVYLCASSLDQGHSYEQYFGPGTRLTVT.

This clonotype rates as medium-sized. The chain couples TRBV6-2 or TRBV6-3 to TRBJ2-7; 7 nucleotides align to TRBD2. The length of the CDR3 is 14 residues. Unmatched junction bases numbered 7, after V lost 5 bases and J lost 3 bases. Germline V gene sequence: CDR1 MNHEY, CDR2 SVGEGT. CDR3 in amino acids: CASSRSGINYEQYF. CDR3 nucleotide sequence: TGTGCCAGCAGTAGAAGCGGGATAAACTACGAGCAGTACTTC.